The clone carrying this T cell receptor beta chain was counted between two and nine times. Its antigen is not known. The sample is drawn from a study of identical twins. The V gene lost 7 bases and the J gene lost 7 bases, with 22 bases spanning the gap. The germline V gene has CDR1 SGHTA and CDR2 FQGNSA. The CDR3 is 15 residues long. Findings of the study overall: Out-of-frame alpha sequences common to twins were enriched for low generation probability.

MiXCR, applied by TCRdb to the 5' RACE reads, yields one record per CDR3 protein. The data show a few hundred thousand distinct CDR3 sequences, 9% to 10% seen once. This sample also belongs to another study, concerning yellow fever vaccine responses in identical twins.

The material sequenced was PBMCs. This chain connects TRBV7-2 to TRBJ1-2; D unresolved. The sequence derives from a young woman in good health. CDR3 sequence reads: CASTLPTDWLGGYTF. For the CDR3, the DNA is TGTGCCAGCACCCTACCGACGGACTGGTTAGGTGGCTACACCTTC. Looking up the rest from reference TRBV7-2 and TRBJ1-2 gives the full variable domain: GAGVSQSPSNKVTEKGKDVELRCDPISGHTALYWYRQSLGQGLEFLIYFQGNSAPDKSGLPSDRFSAERTGGSVSTLTIQRTQQEDSAVYLCASTLPTDWLGGYTFGSGTRLTVV.